This entry lists 12 T cell receptor beta chains sequenced from one sample in a study of beta chain features in type 1 diabetes. Study observations and caveats: Within each of all four CD4+ subsets, Type 1 diabetes patients had TCRB CDR3s that were moderately but significantly shorter.

The isolated RNA, all of it, was reverse transcribed, so expressed TCRB transcripts were what got sequenced. Using immunoSEQ multiplex PCR, the repertoire was profiled, and TCRdb retains in-frame clones only, with some absent. Counted here are about 370,000 clones, around a tenth occurring once; the ten biggest clones make up about 0.64%. These receptors are not linked to any known antigen. Material: central memory CD4+ T cells from blood. The receptors come from a man aged 30 to 39 with type 1 diabetes.

This sequence joins TRBV7-8 and TRBJ1-4; 8 bases agree with TRBD1. The CDR3 is 16 amino acids. With V trimmed by 5 bases and J by 4 bases, 9 bases remained unmatched. Germline loops: CDR1 SGHVS, CDR2 FQNEAQ. This chain's CDR3 is CASSPPSGGFNEKLFF. The CDR3 nucleotides are TGTGCCAGCAGCCCACCTTCAGGGGGCTTTAATGAAAAACTGTTTTTT.

As concerns this clone: The sample holds other DNA sequences that translate to the same CDR3. The chain couples TRBV6-1 to TRBJ1-5; D perhaps matches TRBD1 (5 bases). The CDR3 contains 12 residues. CDR1 is MNHNS, CDR2 SASEGT, per germline. V lost 8 bases and J lost 4, with 9 bases in between. The CDR3 sequence is CASRGVNQPQHF. The DNA of the CDR3 is TGTGCCAGCCGGGGGGTGAATCAGCCCCAGCATTTT.

The chain joins TRBV28 to TRBJ2-5; TRBD2 might be the D (6 bases). Germline CDR1 reads MDHEN; CDR2 reads SYDVKM. This CDR3 is built from 14 residues. V lost 7 bases, J lost 2 bases, and 14 bases lay in between. The chain's CDR3 is CASTPSGRQETQYF. CDR3 DNA sequence: TGTGCCAGCACTCCTTCCGGGAGACAAGAGACCCAGTACTTC.

The chain recombines TRBV11-3 with TRBJ2-1; D call uncertain. CDR3 length: 12 amino acids. CDR1 SGHNT and CDR2 YENEEA come from the germline V gene. Trimming stripped 5 bases from V and 8 bases from J, with 10 bases between. Here the CDR3 reads CASSLDGHEQFF. The CDR3 region has the DNA TGTGCCAGCAGCCTCGACGGCCATGAGCAGTTCTTC.

With respect to this clone: The junction and the germline gene differ at one end; a read error may be behind it. The chain carries TRBV2 and TRBJ2-2, with TRBD2 matching over 8 bases. This CDR3 has 18 amino acids. CDR1 is SNHLY and CDR2 is FYNNEI in the germline V gene. The CDR3 region is CASSYGVAGPSNTGGLFF. CDR3 DNA sequence: TGTGCCAGCTCCTACGGGGTAGCGGGACCCTCGAACACCGGGGGGCTGTTTTTT. Variable domain in full (rest from reference TRBV2 and TRBJ2-2): EPEVTQTPSHQVTQMGQEVILRCVPISNHLYFYWYRQILGQKVEFLVSFYNNEISEKSEIFDDQFSVERPDGSNFTLKIRSTKLEDSAMYFCASSYGVAGPSNTGGLFFGEGSRLTVL.

The chain links TRBV5-6 to TRBJ1-5; TRBD1 is a possible D gene (5 bases). Trimming shortened V by 3 bases and J by 9 bases, and 13 bases separated the two germline ends. Germline-derived CDR1 and CDR2 are SGHDT and YYEEEE. The CDR3 consists of 13 residues. CDR3 sequence: CASSSGRFGPQHF. CDR3 nucleotide sequence: TGTGCCAGCAGCTCAGGGCGATTCGGGCCCCAGCATTTT.

This clone was recorded a few times. This sequence joins TRBV4-3 and TRBJ2-1; possibly TRBD2 for D (5 bases). The germline V and J ends were trimmed by 5 bases and 16 bases, with 21 bases remaining between them. The CDR3 consists of 13 residues. Germline loops: CDR1 LGHNA, CDR2 YSLEER. This CDR3 reads CASSLEVRLPLFF. The DNA of the CDR3 is TGCGCCAGCAGCTTGGAGGTTAGATTACCCCTTTTCTTC.

This chain joins TRBV6-1 and TRBJ1-3, with a tentative D call TRBD1 (6 bases). The V end was cut by 1 base, the J end by 0 bases, with 13 bases between. This CDR3 is built from 17 residues. Germline V CDR1 and CDR2: MNHNS, SASEGT. The chain's CDR3 is CASSEGRGSSSGNTIYF. CDR3 nucleotides: TGTGCCAGCAGTGAAGGCAGGGGAAGCTCCTCTGGAAACACCATATATTTT.

This clone is classed as medium-sized. The chain uses TRBV6-6 and TRBJ1-4; D is ambiguous. There are 13 residues in the CDR3. Per the germline V gene, CDR1 is MNHNY and CDR2 is SVGAGI (reference sequence). The V gene lost 4 bases and the J gene lost 4 bases, with 7 bases spanning the gap. The DNA for the CDR3 is TGTGCCAGCAGTTCCCCCTATAATGAAAAACTGTTTTTT. Translation: CASSSPYNEKLFF.

This clone appeared a few times. V usage is TRBV4-3 and J usage is TRBJ2-3; D possibly corresponds to TRBD2 (5 bases). With 6 bases removed from V and 4 bases from J, the gap between germline ends came to 11 bases. The germline gives CDR1 LGHNA, CDR2 YSLEER. The CDR3 runs to 13 residues. CDR3 amino acids: CASRALGSDTQYF. The CDR3 DNA is TGCGCCAGCAGGGCACTAGGGTCAGATACGCAGTATTTT.

There are many counts of this clone. V and J are TRBV19 and TRBJ2-7; D might be TRBD1 (6 bases). The germline CDR1 and CDR2 sequences are LNHDA and SQIVND (reference sequence). Trimming cost V 9 bases and J 0 bases, with 15 bases left between them. The CDR3 loop spans 14 amino acids. In DNA, the CDR3 is TGTGCCAGCAAAGAGATGACAGGCTCCTACGAGCAGTACTTC. Its protein product is CASKEMTGSYEQYF.

The rearrangement links TRBV6-5 to TRBJ1-1; 9 bases align to TRBD1. The CDR3 runs 14 residues. Trimming removed 5 bases from V and 5 bases from J; junction bases left unmatched: 6. Germline V gene lookup returns CDR1 MNHEY and CDR2 SVGAGI. CDR3 DNA: TGTGCCAGCAGTGACAGGGGGAGGGAGACTGAAGCTTTCTTT. Translating gives CASSDRGRETEAFF.